The rows below give T cell receptor beta chains drawn from one sample of a study of blood T cell repertoires in COVID-19. Assay used: immunoSEQ multiplex PCR; TCRdb lists only in-frame clones, some missing. The sample includes thousands of clones, 86% of them seen just once. Specimen: peripheral blood. The receptors shown here come from a woman aged 55-75 years with active COVID-19. Both conserved end residues are part of each CDR3. The order of the fields is V gene, D gene, clone size, J gene, CDR3 protein, CDR3 DNA. A D gene is named only where the DNA matches it firmly. The size entry is marked missing in some rows and otherwise reads once, few, many or a size class.

V: TRBV14; D: TRBD2; size: .; J: TRBJ2-3; CDR3: CASSQVGGLAKVTQYF; DNA: TGTGCCAGCAGCCAAGTAGGGGGACTAGCTAAAGTCACGCAGTATTTT
V: TRBV7-9; D: TRBD1; size: medium-sized; J: TRBJ2-3; CDR3: CASSLGTGGPTDTQYF; DNA: TGTGCCAGCAGCTTAGGGACAGGGGGCCCAACAGATACGCAGTATTTT
V: TRBV15; D: .; size: .; J: TRBJ2-7; CDR3: CATSRDKGIYEQYF; DNA: TGTGCCACCAGCAGAGATAAGGGGATCTACGAGCAGTACTTC
V: TRBV15; D: .; size: few; J: TRBJ1-2; CDR3: CATSRDRGYSHYGYTF; DNA: TGTGCCACCAGCAGAGATCGGGGGTACAGCCACTATGGCTACACCTTC
V: TRBV19; D: TRBD1; size: once; J: TRBJ1-1; CDR3: CASQFGGQGATEAFF; DNA: TGTGCCAGCCAATTTGGGGGTCAGGGGGCAACTGAAGCTTTCTTT
V: TRBV5-6; D: .; size: .; J: TRBJ2-2; CDR3: CASSRNTGELFF; DNA: TGTGCCAGCAGTCGGAACACCGGGGAGCTGTTTTTT
V: TRBV5-1; D: TRBD1; size: .; J: TRBJ1-1; CDR3: CASSLGAAGGFAEAFF; DNA: TGCGCCAGCAGCTTGGGGGCCGCAGGGGGATTTGCTGAAGCTTTCTTT
V: TRBV10-3; D: .; size: .; J: TRBJ2-7; CDR3: CAIKASWETGTYEQYF; DNA: TGTGCCATCAAGGCCTCCTGGGAAACCGGGACCTACGAGCAGTACTTC
V: TRBV9; D: .; size: .; J: TRBJ2-1; CDR3: CASSVGGAVNEQFF; DNA: TGTGCCAGCAGCGTTGGCGGGGCCGTAAATGAGCAGTTCTTC
V: TRBV19; D: TRBD1; size: few; J: TRBJ1-2; CDR3: CASSPGQGYGYTF; DNA: TGTGCCAGTAGCCCGGGACAGGGTTACGGCTACACCTTC
V: TRBV7-2; D: .; size: .; J: TRBJ2-2; CDR3: CASSFGGVNTGELFF; DNA: TGTGCCAGCAGCTTTGGCGGGGTGAACACCGGGGAGCTGTTTTTT
V: TRBV3-1/TRBV3-2; D: .; size: .; J: TRBJ1-2; CDR3: CASSQETDYGYTF; DNA: TGTGCCAGCAGCCAAGAGACAGATTATGGCTACACCTTC
V: TRBV28; D: .; size: few; J: TRBJ2-1; CDR3: CASSLITEWRGPDNEQFF; DNA: TGTGCCAGCAGTTTAATAACGGAGTGGCGGGGGCCGGACAATGAGCAGTTCTTC
V: TRBV28; D: TRBD1; size: .; J: TRBJ2-7; CDR3: CASETRQGTYEQYF; DNA: TGTGCCAGCGAAACAAGACAGGGAACCTACGAGCAGTACTTC
V: TRBV19; D: .; size: .; J: TRBJ1-6; CDR3: CASNRGTTNSPLHF; DNA: TGTGCCAGTAACAGAGGGACAACGAATTCACCCCTCCACTTT
V: TRBV6-5; D: TRBD1; size: once; J: TRBJ1-2; CDR3: CASSLKGQGRLGYTF; DNA: TGTGCCAGCAGCCTAAAGGGACAGGGGAGGTTGGGCTACACCTTC
V: TRBV7-9; D: TRBD1; size: .; J: TRBJ1-2; CDR3: CASSPTGGGYTF; DNA: TGTGCCAGCAGCCCGACAGGGGGTGGCTACACCTTC
V: TRBV7-2; D: .; size: large; J: TRBJ1-6; CDR3: CASSLNRMDNSPLHF; DNA: TGTGCCAGCAGCTTGAACAGAATGGATAATTCACCCCTCCACTTT
V: TRBV28; D: .; size: .; J: TRBJ1-1; CDR3: CASSLREFPTEAFF; DNA: TGTGCCAGCAGTTTACGCGAGTTCCCCACTGAAGCTTTCTTT
V: TRBV7-9; D: .; size: .; J: TRBJ2-4; CDR3: CASSPAGIAKNIQYF; DNA: TGTGCCAGCAGCCCGGCCGGGATTGCCAAAAACATTCAGTACTTC
V: TRBV24-1; D: .; size: .; J: TRBJ1-1; CDR3: CATSGRSGNEAFF; DNA: TGTGCCACCAGTGGTAGATCAGGGAATGAAGCTTTCTTT
V: TRBV7-8; D: .; size: .; J: TRBJ2-7; CDR3: CASSDFVRADEQYF; DNA: TGTGCCAGCAGCGACTTTGTCAGGGCCGACGAGCAGTACTTC
V: TRBV18; D: .; size: .; J: TRBJ1-6; CDR3: CASSPTRGYNSPLHF; DNA: TGTGCCAGCTCACCAACTCGGGGATATAATTCACCCCTCCACTTT
V: TRBV7-9; D: TRBD2; size: few; J: TRBJ2-5; CDR3: CASSFTSGDPKETQYF; DNA: TGTGCCAGCAGTTTTACTAGCGGGGACCCTAAAGAGACCCAGTACTTC
V: TRBV2; D: .; size: once; J: TRBJ1-5; CDR3: CASNPQGSNQPQHF; DNA: TGTGCCAGCAACCCCCAGGGTAGCAATCAGCCCCAGCATTTT
V: TRBV18; D: .; size: .; J: TRBJ2-1; CDR3: CASSPPGAAAYNEQFF; DNA: TGTGCCAGCTCACCGCCAGGGGCGGCAGCCTACAATGAGCAGTTCTTC
V: TRBV5-1; D: TRBD1; size: .; J: TRBJ2-5; CDR3: CASSSGTGRETQYF; DNA: TGCGCCAGCAGCTCCGGGACAGGACGGGAGACCCAGTACTTC
V: TRBV3-1/TRBV3-2; D: .; size: .; J: TRBJ1-5; CDR3: CASSQRGGNQPQHF; DNA: TGTGCCAGCAGCCAACGGGGTGGGAATCAGCCCCAGCATTTT
V: TRBV18; D: .; size: .; J: TRBJ2-7; CDR3: CASSPPGTAPAEQYF; DNA: TGTGCCAGCTCACCGCCGGGGACTGCCCCAGCCGAGCAGTACTTC
V: TRBV2; D: .; size: once; J: TRBJ2-2; CDR3: CASTHGGRGTGELFF; DNA: TGTGCCAGCACCCACGGGGGGCGGGGCACCGGGGAGCTGTTTTTT
V: TRBV7-9; D: .; size: .; J: TRBJ2-7; CDR3: CASRAGYEQYF; DNA: TGTGCCAGCCGGGCGGGGTACGAGCAGTACTTC
V: TRBV7-3; D: .; size: .; J: TRBJ1-6; CDR3: CASSLWGQGISPLHF; DNA: TGTGCCAGCAGCTTATGGGGTCAGGGTATTTCACCCCTCCACTTT
V: TRBV9; D: .; size: .; J: TRBJ2-3; CDR3: CASRSQGPRADTQYF; DNA: TGTGCCAGCAGATCACAGGGCCCCCGGGCAGATACGCAGTATTTT
V: TRBV6-5; D: .; size: .; J: TRBJ1-6; CDR3: CASSGGSSYNSPLHF; DNA: TGTGCCAGCAGCGGGGGGAGCTCCTATAATTCACCCCTCCACTTT
V: TRBV30; D: TRBD1; size: .; J: TRBJ1-2; CDR3: CAWGQGEGYGYTF; DNA: TGTGCCTGGGGACAGGGGGAAGGGTATGGCTACACCTTC
V: TRBV27; D: TRBD2; size: .; J: TRBJ2-3; CDR3: CASSLFGTSGGGEDTQYF; DNA: TGTGCCAGCAGTTTATTCGGGACTAGCGGGGGGGGCGAGGATACGCAGTATTTT
V: TRBV27; D: TRBD1; size: few; J: TRBJ2-1; CDR3: CASSSADRNEQFF; DNA: TGTGCCAGCAGTTCAGCGGACAGGAATGAGCAGTTCTTC
V: TRBV19; D: .; size: .; J: TRBJ2-2; CDR3: CASSIGTGELFF; DNA: TGTGCCAGTAGTATCGGGACCGGGGAGCTGTTTTTT
V: TRBV6-5; D: TRBD1; size: .; J: TRBJ2-2; CDR3: CATGQGNTGELFF; DNA: TGTGCCACGGGACAGGGGAACACCGGGGAGCTGTTTTTT
V: TRBV2; D: TRBD1; size: few; J: TRBJ1-2; CDR3: CASSVSDRVGGYTF; DNA: TGTGCCAGCAGTGTTTCGGACAGGGTGGGCGGCTACACCTTC